The clone carrying this TCR beta chain was observed a few times. Its antigen remains unknown. CD4+ cells of the naive, central memory, regulatory and stem cell-like memory types were sorted via CD45RO/CCR7/CD25/CD127/CD95/CD27. The entry originates in a study of beta chain features in type 1 diabetes. Findings and limits, study-wide: A PCR bias possibly favoring shorter templates would apply equally to patients and controls. A potential influence of HLA type upon TCRB rearrangement remained unresolved herein. Moderately but significantly shorter TCRB CDR3s were found in Type 1 diabetes patients in all four CD4+ subsets.

The V gene's germline CDR1 is SGHRS and CDR2 YFSETQ. The CDR3 runs to 15 residues. V lost 1 base to trimming and J lost 8 bases; unmatched junction nucleotides: 6. The authors reverse transcribed all of the isolated RNA, so sequencing captured expressed TCRB transcripts. Clones were read by immunoSEQ multiplex PCR, and TCRdb kept only the in-frame ones, dropping some. The table has about 53,000 clones, approximately 60% seen once. Material: stem cell memory CD4+ T cells from blood. J is TRBJ2-1 and V is TRBV5-1; 10 nucleotides line up with TRBD2. The receptor's source is a woman aged 25 to 39 with type 1 diabetes. CDR3 sequence reads: CASSLRAGGPDEQFF. CDR3 bases: TGCGCCAGCAGCTTGAGAGCGGGAGGGCCCGATGAGCAGTTCTTC.